A selection of T cell receptor beta chains follows, all from one sample in a study of immune cell composition in non-small cell lung cancer. Sequencing was performed with immunoSEQ multiplex PCR; in TCRdb, only in-frame clones are kept and a portion is missing. The table shows 5,500 to 7,000 clones, with around 71% occurring only once. What was sequenced was non-adjacent lung tissue. These receptors were collected from a human donor with non-small cell lung cancer. Both conserved end residues are part of each CDR3. D genes are given only for firm matches. Where a row states a size, it is once, few, many or the class of an expanded clone; other rows omit it.

v_gene: TRBV19; j_gene: TRBJ1-1; abundance: few; d_gene: TRBD1; CDR3aa: CASSIVSGGSEAFF; CDR3nt: TGTGCCAGTAGTATAGTTTCAGGGGGCTCTGAAGCTTTCTTT
v_gene: TRBV5-8; j_gene: TRBJ2-3; abundance: NA; d_gene: TRBD2; CDR3aa: CASRGSGGLTDTQYF; CDR3nt: TGTGCCAGCCGGGGATCGGGAGGTCTCACAGATACGCAGTATTTT
v_gene: TRBV28; j_gene: TRBJ2-7; abundance: NA; d_gene: TRBD1; CDR3aa: CASLGRQGNFYEQYF; CDR3nt: TGTGCCAGCTTAGGGAGACAGGGGAATTTTTACGAGCAGTACTTC
v_gene: TRBV6-1; j_gene: TRBJ1-5; abundance: NA; d_gene: NA; CDR3aa: CASSEVGGGEQPQHF; CDR3nt: TGTGCCAGCTCGGAGGTGGGGGGGGGAGAACAGCCCCAGCATTTT
v_gene: TRBV27; j_gene: TRBJ1-1; abundance: NA; d_gene: TRBD1; CDR3aa: CASSRDSEAFF; CDR3nt: TGTGCCAGCAGTCGGGACAGCGAAGCTTTCTTT
v_gene: TRBV4-3; j_gene: TRBJ1-5; abundance: few; d_gene: NA; CDR3aa: CASSHNMDQPQHF; CDR3nt: TGCGCCAGCAGCCACAACATGGATCAGCCCCAGCATTTT
v_gene: TRBV7-9; j_gene: TRBJ1-2; abundance: NA; d_gene: NA; CDR3aa: CASSPSRGYGYTF; CDR3nt: TGTGCCAGCAGCCCGTCCCGGGGGTATGGCTACACCTTC
v_gene: TRBV6-6; j_gene: TRBJ1-5; abundance: NA; d_gene: NA; CDR3aa: CASSYGQPNQPQHF; CDR3nt: TGTGCCAGCAGTTACGGACAGCCCAATCAGCCCCAGCATTTT
v_gene: TRBV18; j_gene: TRBJ1-6; abundance: few; d_gene: NA; CDR3aa: CASSPSGALNSPLHF; CDR3nt: TGTGCCAGCTCGCCCTCAGGGGCTTTAAATTCACCCCTCCACTTT
v_gene: TRBV2; j_gene: TRBJ2-5; abundance: NA; d_gene: NA; CDR3aa: CASRALDETQYF; CDR3nt: TGTGCCAGCAGGGCCCTAGATGAGACCCAGTACTTC
v_gene: TRBV4-3; j_gene: TRBJ2-3; abundance: NA; d_gene: TRBD2; CDR3aa: CASSRTVSGGGDTQYF; CDR3nt: TGCGCCAGCAGCCGGACGGTTAGCGGGGGTGGAGATACGCAGTATTTT
v_gene: TRBV7-9; j_gene: TRBJ1-1; abundance: NA; d_gene: NA; CDR3aa: CASSLVQGNTEAFF; CDR3nt: TGTGCCAGCAGCTTAGTCCAGGGGAACACTGAAGCTTTCTTT
v_gene: TRBV5-4; j_gene: TRBJ2-1; abundance: NA; d_gene: NA; CDR3aa: CASSLGGFYNEQFF; CDR3nt: TGTGCCAGCAGCCTCGGGGGATTCTACAATGAGCAGTTCTTC
v_gene: TRBV5-1; j_gene: TRBJ2-3; abundance: NA; d_gene: TRBD2; CDR3aa: CASSFYLAGGDSTDTQYF; CDR3nt: TGCGCCAGCAGCTTTTATCTAGCGGGGGGGGATAGCACAGATACGCAGTATTTT
v_gene: TRBV10-3; j_gene: TRBJ2-5; abundance: NA; d_gene: TRBD2; CDR3aa: CATRLAGGEETQYF; CDR3nt: TGTGCCACCAGACTAGCGGGGGGTGAAGAGACCCAGTACTTC
v_gene: TRBV7-9; j_gene: TRBJ2-7; abundance: few; d_gene: NA; CDR3aa: CASSQVGDFYEQYF; CDR3nt: TGTGCCAGCAGCCAAGTCGGAGATTTCTACGAGCAGTACTTC
v_gene: TRBV5-6; j_gene: TRBJ1-5; abundance: few; d_gene: TRBD1; CDR3aa: CASSRDRADHQPQHF; CDR3nt: TGTGCCAGCAGCCGGGACAGGGCGGATCATCAGCCCCAGCATTTT
v_gene: TRBV5-1; j_gene: TRBJ1-1; abundance: NA; d_gene: NA; CDR3aa: CASRMGGVGTEAFF; CDR3nt: TGCGCCAGCAGGATGGGGGGGGTAGGTACTGAAGCTTTCTTT
v_gene: TRBV11-3; j_gene: TRBJ1-1; abundance: once; d_gene: NA; CDR3aa: CASSLEGQNTEAFF; CDR3nt: TGTGCCAGCAGCTTAGAGGGACAGAACACTGAAGCTTTCTTT
v_gene: TRBV4-1; j_gene: TRBJ2-3; abundance: NA; d_gene: TRBD2; CDR3aa: CASSRSSGGAVTDTQYF; CDR3nt: TGCGCCAGCAGCCGAAGTAGCGGGGGGGCCGTAACAGATACGCAGTATTTT
v_gene: TRBV11-1; j_gene: TRBJ2-3; abundance: once; d_gene: TRBD2; CDR3aa: CASASGGGSPDTQYF; CDR3nt: TGTGCCAGTGCTAGCGGGGGGGGTAGCCCAGATACGCAGTATTTT
v_gene: TRBV4-1; j_gene: TRBJ1-5; abundance: NA; d_gene: TRBD1; CDR3aa: CASSLKTGEREPQHF; CDR3nt: TGCGCCAGCAGCCTGAAAACAGGGGAAAGGGAGCCCCAGCATTTT
v_gene: TRBV5-1; j_gene: TRBJ1-3; abundance: NA; d_gene: NA; CDR3aa: CASSLDLDSYSGNTIYF; CDR3nt: TGCGCCAGCAGCTTGGACCTGGACTCGTACTCTGGAAACACCATATATTTT
v_gene: TRBV27; j_gene: TRBJ1-1; abundance: NA; d_gene: NA; CDR3aa: CASSLSQATEAFF; CDR3nt: TGTGCCAGCAGTTTATCACAGGCCACTGAAGCTTTCTTT
v_gene: TRBV29-1; j_gene: TRBJ2-5; abundance: NA; d_gene: NA; CDR3aa: CSVTDDSPRETQYF; CDR3nt: TGCAGCGTTACTGACGACTCCCCCCGGGAGACCCAGTACTTC
v_gene: TRBV9; j_gene: TRBJ2-7; abundance: medium-sized; d_gene: NA; CDR3aa: CASSVEDLGAVGNEQYF; CDR3nt: TGTGCCAGCAGCGTAGAGGATTTAGGTGCCGTCGGGAACGAGCAGTACTTC